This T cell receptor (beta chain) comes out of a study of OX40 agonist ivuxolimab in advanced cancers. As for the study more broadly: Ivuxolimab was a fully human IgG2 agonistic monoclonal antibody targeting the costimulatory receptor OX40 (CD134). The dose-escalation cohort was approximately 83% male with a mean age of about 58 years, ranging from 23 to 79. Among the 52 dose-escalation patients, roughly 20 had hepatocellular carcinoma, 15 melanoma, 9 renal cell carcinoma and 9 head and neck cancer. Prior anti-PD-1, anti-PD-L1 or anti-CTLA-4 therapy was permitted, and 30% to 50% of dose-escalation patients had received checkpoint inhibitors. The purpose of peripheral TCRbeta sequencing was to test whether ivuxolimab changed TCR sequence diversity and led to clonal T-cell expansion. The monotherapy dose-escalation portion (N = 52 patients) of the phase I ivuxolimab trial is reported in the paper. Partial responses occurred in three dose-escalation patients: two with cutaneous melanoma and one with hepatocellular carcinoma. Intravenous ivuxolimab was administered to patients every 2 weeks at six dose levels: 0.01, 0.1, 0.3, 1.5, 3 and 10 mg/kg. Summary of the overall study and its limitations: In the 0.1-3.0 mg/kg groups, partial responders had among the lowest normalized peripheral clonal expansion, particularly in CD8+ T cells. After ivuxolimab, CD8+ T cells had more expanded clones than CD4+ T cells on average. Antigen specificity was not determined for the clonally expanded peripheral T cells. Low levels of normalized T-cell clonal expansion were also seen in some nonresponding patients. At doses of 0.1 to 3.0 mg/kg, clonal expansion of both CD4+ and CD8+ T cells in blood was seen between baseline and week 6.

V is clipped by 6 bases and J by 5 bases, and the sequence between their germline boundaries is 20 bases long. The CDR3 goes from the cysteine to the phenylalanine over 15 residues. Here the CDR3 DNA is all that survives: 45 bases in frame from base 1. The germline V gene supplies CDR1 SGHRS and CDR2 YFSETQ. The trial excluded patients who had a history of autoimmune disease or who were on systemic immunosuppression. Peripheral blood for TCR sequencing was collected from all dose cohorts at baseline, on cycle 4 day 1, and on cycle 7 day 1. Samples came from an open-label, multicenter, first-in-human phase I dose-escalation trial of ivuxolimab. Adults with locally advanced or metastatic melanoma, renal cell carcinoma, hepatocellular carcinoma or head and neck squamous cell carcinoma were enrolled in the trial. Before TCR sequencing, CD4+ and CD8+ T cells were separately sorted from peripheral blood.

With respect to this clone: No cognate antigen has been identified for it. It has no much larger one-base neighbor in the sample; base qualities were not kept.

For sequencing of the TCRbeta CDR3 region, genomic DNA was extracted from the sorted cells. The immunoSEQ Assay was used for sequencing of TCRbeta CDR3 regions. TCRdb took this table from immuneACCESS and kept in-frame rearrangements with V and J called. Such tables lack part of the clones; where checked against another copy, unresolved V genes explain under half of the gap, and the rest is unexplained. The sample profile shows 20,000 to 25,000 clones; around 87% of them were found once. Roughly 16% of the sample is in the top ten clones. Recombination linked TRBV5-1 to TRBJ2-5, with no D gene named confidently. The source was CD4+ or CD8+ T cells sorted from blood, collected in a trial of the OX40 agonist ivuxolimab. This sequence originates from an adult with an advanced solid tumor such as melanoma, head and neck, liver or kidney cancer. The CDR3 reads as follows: CASTDGMGAGETQYF. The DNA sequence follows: TGCGCCAGCACCGATGGTATGGGCGCTGGGGAGACCCAGTACTTC.